The 9 T cell receptor beta chains in this list originate from one sample, sequenced in a study of shared clonotypes between healthy human individuals. Clones were read by immunoSEQ multiplex PCR, and TCRdb kept only the in-frame ones, dropping some. The data show roughly 1,500,000 clones, just under 99% seen once. The source material was naive CD4+ T cells sorted from blood. Subset specified: CD45RA+ positively selected. These TCRs come from a young man in good health.

Regarding this clone: In the same sample, other DNA sequences code for this CDR3. J is TRBJ2-1 and V is TRBV18; TRBD1 aligns across 11 bases. This CDR3 comprises 14 residues. V lost 6 bases and J lost 8; bases outside the gene matches: 6. The germline gives CDR1 KGHSH, CDR2 LQKENI. The CDR3 spells CASSPDRGRDEQFF. The CDR3 DNA is TGTGCCAGCTCCCCGGACAGGGGGCGGGATGAGCAGTTCTTC.

This chain links TRBV6-4 with TRBJ2-1; unclear D gene. Looked up from germline, CDR1 is MRHNA and CDR2 is SNTAGT. The CDR3 spans 14 residues. V lost 4 bases and J lost 8, with 15 bases in between. The CDR3 sequence is CASSGEIGIDEQFF. The CDR3 nucleotides read TGTGCCAGCAGTGGAGAAATAGGGATCGATGAGCAGTTCTTC.

The rearrangement uses TRBV27 and TRBJ1-5; TRBD1 agrees at 9 bases. This CDR3 is built from 16 residues. J gave up 8 bases and V 5 bases, and 13 bases lay outside the gene matches. Germline CDR1 is MNHEY and CDR2 is SMNVEV (reference sequence). The CDR3 region is CASSPNRGPGVEPQHF. The CDR3 nucleotides are TGTGCCAGCAGTCCCAACAGGGGGCCCGGAGTGGAGCCCCAGCATTTT.

V is TRBV28 and J is TRBJ2-7; 9 nucleotides agree with TRBD1. The CDR3 runs to 18 residues. Germline V lookup: CDR1 MDHEN, CDR2 SYDVKM. V lost 5 bases and J lost 3; bases outside the gene matches: 17. The CDR3, as DNA: TGTGCCAGCAGTGCTCCCCGGGGGACAGGGTCGATTTTCTACGAGCAGTACTTC. This sequence encodes CASSAPRGTGSIFYEQYF.

The CDR3 spells CASSPDRFNTQYF. CDR3 nucleotides: TGCGCCAGCAGCCCAGACCGGTTCAATACGCAGTATTTT. The genes are TRBV5-1 and TRBJ2-3, with D hard to call. In germline, CDR1 is SGHRS, CDR2 YFSETQ. The V gene lost 4 bases and the J gene lost 7 bases, with 13 bases spanning the gap. This CDR3 has 13 amino acids.

This rearrangement joins TRBV4-2 to TRBJ2-1; D perhaps matches TRBD2 (5 bases). Germline V gene sequence: CDR1 LGHNA, CDR2 YNFKEQ. The CDR3 extends over 17 amino acids. Trimming left V 0 bases short and J 4 bases short, with 16 bases between. CDR3 sequence (DNA): TGTGCCAGCAGCCAAGATCGAGGAGGAGTCGGGTACAATGAGCAGTTCTTC. Amino acid sequence: CASSQDRGGVGYNEQFF.

The chain couples TRBV5-1 to TRBJ2-7; no definite D call. The CDR3 consists of 14 residues. The V gene lost 2 bases and the J gene lost 6 bases, with 15 bases spanning the gap. From germline, CDR1 is SGHRS and CDR2 YFSETQ. In DNA form, the CDR3 reads TGCGCCAGCAGCTTAGAGGCCAGGAGCAGCGAGCAGTACTTC. This gives the protein CASSLEARSSEQYF. The variable domain in full, with the rest retrieved from reference TRBV5-1 and TRBJ2-7, is KAGVTQTPRYLIKTRGQQVTLSCSPISGHRSVSWYQQTPGQGLQFLFEYFSETQRNKGNFPGRFSGRQFSNSRSEMNVSTLELGDSALYLCASSLEARSSEQYFGPGTRLTVT.

This chain joins TRBV14 and TRBJ2-3; 8 bases are a match to TRBD2. Germline lookup yields CDR1 SGHDN and CDR2 FVKESK. V was pared by 0 bases and J by 0 bases, with 8 bases of the junction left unmatched. The CDR3 has 18 residues. The CDR3 DNA sequence: TGTGCCAGCAGCCAAGACGGCCCTTTAGCGGGAAGCACAGATACGCAGTATTTT. It is translated as CASSQDGPLAGSTDTQYF. Drawing the rest from reference TRBV14 and TRBJ2-3, the complete variable domain is EAGVTQFPSHSVIEKGQTVTLRCDPISGHDNLYWYRRVMGKEIKFLLHFVKESKQDESGMPNNRFLAERTGGTYSTLKVQPAELEDSGVYFCASSQDGPLAGSTDTQYFGPGTRLTVL.

CDR3: CASSLASMAASRETQYF. DNA for the CDR3: TGCGCCAGCAGCTTGGCGTCCATGGCAGCGAGCCGGGAGACCCAGTACTTC. The J gene is TRBJ2-5, the V gene TRBV5-1, with D hard to call. With 0 bases removed from V and 5 bases from J, the gap between germline ends came to 20 bases. Germline-derived CDR1 and CDR2 are SGHRS and YFSETQ. The CDR3 runs 17 residues. Filled out from reference TRBV5-1 and TRBJ2-5, the complete variable domain reads KAGVTQTPRYLIKTRGQQVTLSCSPISGHRSVSWYQQTPGQGLQFLFEYFSETQRNKGNFPGRFSGRQFSNSRSEMNVSTLELGDSALYLCASSLASMAASRETQYFGPGTRLLVL.